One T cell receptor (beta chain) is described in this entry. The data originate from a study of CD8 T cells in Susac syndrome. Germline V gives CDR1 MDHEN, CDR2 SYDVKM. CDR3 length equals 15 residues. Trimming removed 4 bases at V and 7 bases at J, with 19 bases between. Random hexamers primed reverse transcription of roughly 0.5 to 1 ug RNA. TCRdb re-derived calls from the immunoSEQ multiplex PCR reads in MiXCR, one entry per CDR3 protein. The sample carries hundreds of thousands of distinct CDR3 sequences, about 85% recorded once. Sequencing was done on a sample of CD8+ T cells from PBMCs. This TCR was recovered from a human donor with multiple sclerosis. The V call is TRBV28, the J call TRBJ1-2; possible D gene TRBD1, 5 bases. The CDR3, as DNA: TGTGCCAGCAGTTCCTACCGAGACAGTGTTTCTGGCTACACCTTC. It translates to CASSSYRDSVSGYTF.